A single TCR beta chain is shown here with its context. As yet, its antigen is unknown. The CDR3 spans 16 residues. J was trimmed by 1 base and V by 3 bases; bases with no gene match: 7. The germline V gene has CDR1 MNHNS and CDR2 SASEGT. Measured with immunoSEQ multiplex PCR; TCRdb has only the in-frame clones, and not every one. The table lists approximately 35,000 clones, around 81% of them singletons. This entry belongs to a study of Siglec-9 on CD8 T cells in melanoma. Study results and limitations: An effector memory CD8+ T-cell subset seemingly accumulating in melanoma was reportedly marked and regulated by Siglec-9.

The sequenced material came from Siglec-9- CD8+ T cells sorted from blood. This sequence originates from a human donor in good health. The chain has TRBV6-1 and TRBJ2-7, with 9 bases matching TRBD1. The CDR3 nucleotides read TGTGCCAGCAGTGAGTTCGGACAGGGGCCGTCCTACGAGCAGTACTTC. Encoded protein: CASSEFGQGPSYEQYF.